This T cell receptor beta chain came from a study of cytomegalovirus exposure and HLA in healthy donors. Generated by immunoSEQ multiplex PCR, the TCRdb table keeps only in-frame clones and is missing some. This table holds 92,000 or so clones, about 96% found once. Sequencing was carried out using PBMCs. The TCR originated in a man younger than 35 in good health and CMV-seronegative.

CDR3 DNA sequence: TGTGCCAGCAGCCTACCGACAGGCACTGAAGCTTTCTTT. This sequence encodes CASSLPTGTEAFF. The rearrangement links TRBV7-9 to TRBJ1-1; TRBD1 might be the D (6 bases). V gave up 5 bases and J gave up 4 bases, with 11 bases separating them. CDR3 length equals 13 residues. Per germline, CDR1 SEHNR and CDR2 FQNEAQ (reference sequence).